This note documents a single TCR beta chain sequence. Its matching antigen is unknown. This sample is part of a study of OX40 agonist ivuxolimab in advanced cancers. Study background: An agonistic human IgG2 monoclonal antibody against OX40 (CD134) was given. Whole-study findings and limits: At 0.1 to 3.0 mg/kg, CD4+ and CD8+ blood T cells expanded clonally by week 6.

Only in-frame clones appear in the TCRdb table, and some are missing; sequencing was by immunoSEQ multiplex PCR. The repertoire consists of more than 25,000 clones, with around 86% occurring once and the leading ten covering under 30%. From germline, CDR1 is SGHKS and CDR2 YYEKEE (reference sequence). CDR3 length: 14 residues. Trimming shortened V by 2 bases and J by 0 bases, and 6 bases separated the two germline ends. The rearrangement uses TRBV5-5 and TRBJ2-1, with D unresolved. The sample consisted of CD4+ or CD8+ T cells sorted from blood, taken in a trial of the OX40 agonist ivuxolimab. The origin of this receptor is an adult with an advanced solid tumor such as melanoma, head and neck, liver or kidney cancer. In DNA, the CDR3 is TGTGCCAGCAGCTTTGATATCTCCTACAATGAGCAGTTCTTC. Translation gives CASSFDISYNEQFF.